A selection of T cell receptor beta chains follows, all from one sample in a study of T cell repertoires in cytomegalovirus infection. Their antigen targets remain unknown. MiXCR, applied by TCRdb to the reads, yields one record per CDR3 protein. Of approximately 910,000 distinct CDR3 sequences listed, roughly 30% were seen once; the top ten hold 13%. The material sequenced was cultured CD8+ T cells from PBMCs, taken from culture after CMV antigen stimulation. The receptors originated from a human donor in good health (CMV status not recorded). Some clones in this sample may be carry-over from other donors' samples. The CDR3 runs from the conserved cysteine through the conserved F or W. The D gene is left open where the match is weak. Clone size is not always given. Where it is, it says once, few, many or a class for expanded clones.

v_gene	j_gene	d_gene	abundance	CDR3aa	CDR3nt
TRBV18	TRBJ2-5	.	once	CASSPLVGRKGRQETQYF	TGTGCCAGCTCACCACTCGTGGGGCGCAAAGGCCGACAAGAGACCCAGTACTTC
TRBV4-1	TRBJ1-2	.	.	CASSQEISLTNYGYTF	TGCGCCAGCAGCCAAGAGATCAGTCTTACTAACTATGGCTACACCTTC
TRBV20-1	TRBJ2-3	.	.	CSEDGDNTQYF	TGCAGTGAGGACGGAGACAATACGCAGTATTTT
TRBV9	TRBJ2-3	TRBD2	.	CASSNPRTSGGAPDTQYF	TGTGCCAGCAGTAATCCCCGGACTAGCGGGGGGGCCCCAGATACGCAGTATTTT
TRBV18	TRBJ1-4	.	.	CASSPSRGEDEKLFF	TGTGCCAGCTCACCATCGCGGGGGGAAGATGAAAAACTGTTTTTT
TRBV5-1	TRBJ2-7	TRBD1	.	CASSEGQGITYEQYF	TGCGCCAGCAGCGAGGGACAGGGAATCACATACGAGCAGTACTTC
TRBV20-1	TRBJ1-2	.	.	CSQPGGVDATF	TGCAGTCAGCCAGGAGGGGTTGATGCGACCTTC
TRBV12-3/TRBV12-4	TRBJ1-5	.	.	CASNPDGAGNQPQHF	TGTGCCAGCAACCCGGACGGTGCGGGCAATCAGCCCCAGCATTTT
TRBV6-1	TRBJ2-1	TRBD1	.	CASRGQGDEQFF	TGTGCCAGCCGAGGACAGGGCGATGAGCAGTTCTTC
TRBV7-8	TRBJ2-7	TRBD2	many	CASSLSGTSYEQYF	TGTGCCAGCAGCTTGTCCGGGACTAGCTACGAGCAGTACTTC
TRBV10-2	TRBJ2-1	.	.	CASSESKVNNEQFF	TGCGCCAGCAGTGAGTCGAAAGTAAACAATGAGCAGTTCTTC
TRBV12-3/TRBV12-4	TRBJ1-4	.	many	CASSLAGREKLFF	TGTGCCAGCAGTTTAGCGGGGAGGGAAAAACTGTTTTTT
TRBV6-2/TRBV6-3	TRBJ1-1	.	.	CARTDSAGGHFCTEAFF	TGTGCCAGGACAGACTCGGCGGGAGGGCATTTTTGCACTGAAGCTTTCTTT
TRBV5-4	TRBJ2-3	.	few	CASTGGTDTQYF	TGTGCCAGCACCGGTGGCACAGATACGCAGTATTTT
TRBV5-1	TRBJ2-1	.	.	CASSLTRTTITPRGTNEQFF	TGCGCCAGCAGCTTGACGCGGACTACAATCACGCCACGGGGGACCAATGAGCAGTTCTTC
TRBV19	TRBJ1-1	.	.	CASSSQDRVFRKMNTEAFF	TGTGCCAGTAGTTCGCAAGACAGAGTCTTCAGAAAGATGAACACTGAAGCTTTCTTT
TRBV29-1	TRBJ2-7	.	.	CSVMTVGSSYEQYF	TGCAGCGTTATGACAGTGGGAAGCTCCTACGAGCAGTACTTC
TRBV7-2	TRBJ2-3	.	.	CASSLRSPFGRAGADTQYF	TGTGCCAGCAGCTTACGGTCCCCCTTCGGACGGGCAGGGGCAGATACGCAGTATTTT
TRBV4-3	TRBJ2-3	TRBD2	.	CASSQETSGSTDTQYF	TGCGCCAGCAGCCAGGAGACTAGCGGTAGCACAGATACGCAGTATTTT
TRBV4-1	TRBJ2-1	.	many	CASSQGAYNEQFF	TGTGCCAGCTCTCAGGGAGCCTACAATGAGCAGTTCTTC
TRBV6-1	TRBJ2-6	TRBD1	.	CASSVETGPGANVLTF	TGTGCCAGCAGTGTCGAGACAGGGCCTGGGGCCAACGTCCTGACTTTC
TRBV12-3/TRBV12-4	TRBJ2-1	TRBD1	many	CASSTGGIYNEQFF	TGTGCCAGCAGCACAGGGGGCATCTACAATGAGCAGTTCTTC
TRBV7-9	TRBJ2-1	.	few	CASSLVAGAHNEQFF	TGTGCCAGCAGCTTAGTTGCGGGGGCTCACAATGAGCAGTTCTTC
TRBV6-6	TRBJ2-1	.	.	CASSLSGLGNEQFF	TGTGCCAGCAGCCTTAGCGGCCTTGGCAATGAGCAGTTCTTC
TRBV4-1	TRBJ1-2	.	.	CASSQTYGLLNYGYTF	TGCGCCAGCAGCCAGACCTACGGCCTCCTCAACTATGGCTACACCTTC
TRBV10-3	TRBJ2-7	.	few	CAIGYFPNEQYF	TGTGCCATCGGTTATTTCCCCAACGAGCAGTACTTC
TRBV6-2/TRBV6-3	TRBJ2-1	.	.	CATRGTLVRGRHNEQFF	TGTGCCACGCGCGGGACGTTAGTACGGGGCCGGCACAATGAGCAGTTCTTC
TRBV27	TRBJ1-1	TRBD1	few	CASSQQGIGNTEAFF	TGTGCCAGCAGTCAACAGGGGATTGGGAACACTGAAGCTTTCTTT
TRBV15	TRBJ2-7	TRBD1	.	CATGHRGHEQYF	TGTGCCACCGGGCACAGGGGCCACGAGCAGTACTTC
TRBV2	TRBJ1-1	.	few	CASSHREAFF	TGTGCCAGCAGCCACAGGGAAGCTTTCTTT
TRBV19	TRBJ1-1	TRBD1	few	CASSIQRGLKDEAFF	TGTGCCAGTAGTATCCAGAGGGGGCTTAAGGATGAAGCTTTCTTT
TRBV5-1	TRBJ2-1	.	few	CASRIDAGTDEQFF	TGCGCCAGCAGGATCGACGCAGGAACCGATGAGCAGTTCTTC
TRBV5-1	TRBJ2-7	.	.	CASSLRTDGYEQYF	TGCGCCAGCAGCCTTAGGACGGACGGCTACGAGCAGTACTTC
TRBV15	TRBJ1-5	.	.	CATSRDPPGGYSNQPQHF	TGTGCCACCAGCAGAGACCCCCCAGGCGGATATAGCAATCAGCCCCAGCATTTT
TRBV7-2	TRBJ1-3	.	many	CASSLDTDGNTIYF	TGTGCCAGCAGCTTAGACACAGATGGAAACACCATATATTTT
TRBV7-6	TRBJ2-1	.	many	CASSLVGGAYLDEQFF	TGTGCCAGCAGCTTAGTGGGGGGCGCGTATCTGGATGAGCAGTTCTTC
TRBV6-6	TRBJ2-3	.	.	CASIKGRSTDTQYF	TGTGCCAGCATAAAAGGGAGGAGCACAGATACGCAGTATTTT
TRBV5-6	TRBJ1-1	.	many	CASSLGGPLGTEAFF	TGTGCCAGCAGCTTGGGGGGACCCCTGGGCACTGAAGCTTTCTTT
TRBV19	TRBJ2-5	.	.	CASSIQGETQYF	TGTGCCAGTAGTATCCAGGGAGAGACCCAGTACTTC
TRBV27	TRBJ1-2	TRBD1	few	CASSFRTGGNYGYTF	TGTGCCAGCAGTTTTCGGACAGGGGGCAACTATGGCTACACCTTC
TRBV27	TRBJ1-6	.	.	CASSPGVASPLHF	TGTGCCAGCAGTCCAGGGGTGGCTTCACCCCTCCACTTT
TRBV19	TRBJ2-5	.	many	CASSPAGWETQYF	TGTGCCAGCTCACCAGCCGGGTGGGAGACCCAGTACTTC
TRBV27	TRBJ2-1	TRBD1	few	CASTSLGGRTGLNEQFF	TGTGCCAGCACCTCTTTAGGGGGCAGGACAGGGCTCAATGAGCAGTTCTTC
TRBV6-1	TRBJ2-5	TRBD1	few	CASSTRDRGETQYF	TGTGCCAGCAGTACGCGGGACAGGGGGGAGACCCAGTACTTC
TRBV5-5	TRBJ1-1	.	.	CASSMASEAFF	TGTGCCAGCAGTATGGCCAGTGAAGCTTTCTTT
TRBV7-6	TRBJ1-1	.	many	CASSPGQHTEAFF	TGTGCCAGCAGCCCCGGACAGCACACTGAAGCTTTCTTT
TRBV7-8	TRBJ2-2	TRBD1	many	CASSLDRTGRTGELFF	TGTGCCAGCAGCTTAGACAGGACAGGGAGAACCGGGGAGCTGTTTTTT
TRBV20-1	TRBJ1-4	.	many	CSARGSEEKLFF	TGCAGTGCTAGGGGGTCCGAGGAAAAACTGTTTTTT
TRBV24-1	TRBJ2-1	TRBD2	once	CSTSDLGTSGGLNNEQFF	TGTTCCACCAGTGATTTGGGGACTAGCGGGGGGTTGAACAATGAGCAGTTCTTC
TRBV28	TRBJ1-5	.	few	CASSLGQTWNQPQHF	TGTGCCAGCAGTTTAGGTCAGACTTGGAATCAGCCCCAGCATTTT
TRBV7-2	TRBJ1-1	.	many	CASSLDRGVAEAFF	TGTGCCAGCAGCTTAGATCGGGGCGTCGCTGAAGCTTTCTTT
TRBV6-5	TRBJ1-1	.	.	CASSPDSAEAFF	TGTGCCAGCAGCCCGGACTCAGCCGAAGCTTTCTTT